Listed below are T cell receptor beta chains from one sample, sequenced in a study of CXCR3-negative and CXCR3-positive naive CD8 T cells. From the 5' RACE reads, TCRdb lists one entry per CDR3 protein and no DNA. This table lists 130,000 to 150,000 distinct CDR3 sequences. Material: naive CXCR3+ CD8+ T cells from blood. The receptors were gathered from a human donor in good health. Some clones in this sample may be carry-over from other donors' samples. Both conserved end residues are part of each CDR3.

TRBJ1-3 TRBV4-1 CASSQVGTGVAGNTIYF
TRBJ1-1 TRBV7-9 CASSTYLGAGVNTEAFF
TRBJ2-7 TRBV4-3 CASSTRLGAYEQYF
TRBJ2-7 TRBV27 CASSLSANYEQYF
TRBJ2-3 TRBV13 CASSTNRGVTDTQYF
TRBJ2-1 TRBV10-1 CASSVEWGGEQFF
TRBJ2-1 TRBV7-8 CASSLNYGVSYNEQFF
TRBJ2-3 TRBV6-5 CASSKRSTDTQYF
TRBJ2-7 TRBV28 CASSLHRGPLEQYF
TRBJ1-4 TRBV11-2 CASSSSGPNEKLFF
TRBJ2-7 TRBV28 CASSLGRARYEQYF
TRBJ1-1 TRBV7-9 CASSSKADTEAFF
TRBJ2-3 TRBV10-3 CAISESTSGGDTDTQYF
TRBJ2-5 TRBV7-9 CASTEWQNQEIQYF
TRBJ2-1 TRBV12-3/TRBV12-4 CASSASGGYYNEQFF
TRBJ2-7 TRBV29-1 CSVSGTSGSYEQYF
TRBJ2-2 TRBV9 CASSVGGVIRELFF
TRBJ2-1 TRBV29-1 CSVEDGVSGREQFF
TRBJ2-2 TRBV6-2/TRBV6-3 CASSYSSFGDTGELFF
TRBJ1-1 TRBV19 CASSSDIGANEAFF
TRBJ2-3 TRBV5-6 CASSLNSGEYTQYF
TRBJ1-2 TRBV29-1 CSVPGQGSPYGYTF
TRBJ1-5 TRBV19 CASRPQGSNQPQHF
TRBJ2-7 TRBV29-1 CSVSGGTGYEQYF
TRBJ2-1 TRBV12-3/TRBV12-4 CASSPIRLTSGSYNEQFF
TRBJ1-1 TRBV6-2/TRBV6-3 CASRNRAHVGMNTEAFF
TRBJ2-7 TRBV29-1 CSVVPEYEQYF
TRBJ2-7 TRBV4-1 CASSQARVSYEQYF
TRBJ2-1 TRBV29-1 CSVVVAGGRNEQFF
TRBJ2-2 TRBV12-3/TRBV12-4 CASPKRDSGSTGELFF
TRBJ2-2 TRBV6-1 CASSEQGQSNPGELFF
TRBJ1-1 TRBV19 CASSSPGLGTEAFF
TRBJ2-7 TRBV7-9 CASSSRDSSYEQYF
TRBJ2-1 TRBV5-1 CASSLGPAGGPGNEQFF
TRBJ2-2 TRBV5-4 CASRGSGRVTGELFF
TRBJ2-7 TRBV13 CASSSTRGEQYF
TRBJ1-1 TRBV4-2 CASSYHRVVDFPEAFF
TRBJ2-1 TRBV5-1 CASSLFGGTLYNEQFF
TRBJ2-7 TRBV20-1 CSARDRTGFEQYF
TRBJ1-2 TRBV27 CASSLTGGVYGYTF